This T cell receptor beta chain was documented in a study of blood T cell repertoires in COVID-19. V was pared by 6 bases and J by 14 bases, with 13 bases of the junction left unmatched. CDR3 size: 14 residues. Germline V lookup: CDR1 MNHEY, CDR2 SVGAGI. Generated by immunoSEQ multiplex PCR, the TCRdb table keeps only in-frame clones and is missing some. The data hold around 400,000 clones, with 80% to 90% observed a single time. The sequence derives from an older woman with COVID-19, enrolled during active disease. Sequenced: peripheral blood. The chain recombines TRBV6-5 with TRBJ1-6; 7 bases line up with TRBD1. CDR3 DNA: TGTGCCAGCAGGCCCGGGACAGCAATTCTGGCCCTCCACTTT. Translating gives CASRPGTAILALHF.